This T cell receptor (beta chain) was sequenced during a study of regulatory T cells in long-lasting Graves disease. This clonotype has more than one count but fewer than ten. Its cognate antigen is unknown. The CDR3 has 16 amino acids. CDR1 and CDR2 from the germline V gene are LGHDT and YNNKEL (reference sequence). Trimming took off 3 bases at V and 0 bases at J, with 14 bases between the two ends. Libraries of TCR beta came from iRepertoire HTBI primers plus Arm-PCR of CDR3 regions. TCRdb re-derived calls from the multiplex PCR reads in MiXCR, one entry per CDR3 protein. The table shows 400,000 to 500,000 distinct CDR3 sequences, with 15% to 20% occurring only once. The time point here: newly diagnosed GD, antithyroid drugs for less than 3 months. Scientists built the TCR library using RNA that was extracted from PBMCs. Study findings and constraints: Persistent disease was characterized by preferential usage of TRBV28, TRBJ1-2 and TRBJ2-5. Relative to new patients (roughly 1,000), persistent patients exhibited greater sharing of public clonotypes (approximately 2,700).

This sample was also put to use in a study of T cells in Graves' hyperthyroidism and ophthalmopathy. As that report states: Aged 18 to 65, the patients had hyperthyroidism that was newly diagnosed and had lasted under 2 months.

The chain couples TRBV3-1 to TRBJ1-1; weak D call: TRBD1 (6 bases). This TCR came from a woman between 18 and 29 years old with Graves disease. Specimen: peripheral blood mononuclear cells (PBMCs), collected at new diagnosis, from a patient treated with antithyroid drugs. The CDR3 loop reads CASSQTVGQMNTEAFF. DNA of the CDR3: TGTGCCAGCAGCCAGACGGTTGGACAGATGAACACTGAAGCTTTCTTT.